The clone carrying this T cell receptor beta chain has more than one count but fewer than ten. This sample was included in a study of cytomegalovirus exposure and HLA in healthy donors. Generated by immunoSEQ multiplex PCR, the TCRdb table keeps only in-frame clones and is missing some. The sample carries fewer than 80,000 clones, under 96% recorded once. Between the trimmed V and J ends, which lost 0 bases and 2 bases, there was a span of 10 bases. This CDR3 contains 15 residues. Germline V gives CDR1 SGHTA, CDR2 FQGNSA. The genes are TRBV7-2 and TRBJ2-5; D is uncertain. This clonotype was obtained from a woman under 30 in good health and CMV-seropositive. The sample comprised PBMCs. CDR3 DNA: TGTGCCAGCAGCTTAGCTGCTCGACTTCAAGAGACCCAGTACTTC. This sequence encodes CASSLAARLQETQYF.